This T cell receptor (beta chain) was retrieved from a study of technical replicates of blood from several donors. V was shortened by 1 base and J by 6 bases, with 13 bases between the two germline ends. The CDR3 loop spans 15 amino acids. Germline CDR1 SSHAT, CDR2 FNYEAQ (reference sequence). Clones were sequenced by immunoSEQ multiplex PCR, and TCRdb holds only the in-frame ones, with some missing. The table has nearly 80,000 clones, about 96% seen once. This chain uses TRBV7-7 with TRBJ1-5; D gene ambiguous. Sequencing was carried out using T cells isolated from PBMCs. The TCR originated in a human donor in good health. CDR3 loop: CASSLEVSIAQPQHF. Here the CDR3 DNA reads TGTGCCAGCAGCTTAGAAGTTTCGATAGCTCAGCCCCAGCATTTT.